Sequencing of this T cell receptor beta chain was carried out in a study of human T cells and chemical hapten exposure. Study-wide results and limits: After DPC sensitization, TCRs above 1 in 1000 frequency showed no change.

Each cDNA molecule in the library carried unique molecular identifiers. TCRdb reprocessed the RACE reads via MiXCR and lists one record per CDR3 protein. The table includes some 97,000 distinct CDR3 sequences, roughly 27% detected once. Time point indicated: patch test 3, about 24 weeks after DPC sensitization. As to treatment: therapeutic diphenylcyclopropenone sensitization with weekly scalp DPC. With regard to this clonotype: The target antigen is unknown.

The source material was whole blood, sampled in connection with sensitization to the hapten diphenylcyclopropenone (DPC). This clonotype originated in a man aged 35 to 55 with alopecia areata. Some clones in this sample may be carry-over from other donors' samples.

Here the CDR3 DNA reads TGTGCCAGCAGTTTAACCACCCTGGGCGAGCAGTACTTC. Amino acids: CASSLTTLGEQYF. The V call is TRBV12-3 or TRBV12-4, the J call TRBJ2-7; D unclear. CDR3 size: 13 residues. Trimming removed 2 bases from V and 6 bases from J, with 11 bases in between.